One sample yielded the 18 T cell receptor beta chains listed below, sequenced in a study of metastatic and nonmetastatic thyroid tumors. TCRdb re-analyzed the PCR reads through MiXCR. The sample contains 13,000 to 15,000 clones, under 35% of which appear only once. All patients were treatment-naive before thyroid surgery. Sequencing was performed on blood. The receptors were gathered from a female donor with papillary thyroid cancer or a benign thyroid nodule (not recorded which). Some clones in this sample may be carry-over from other donors' samples.

The chain combines TRBV20-1 with TRBJ2-2; 9 bases map to TRBD2. In germline, CDR1 is DFQATT, CDR2 SNEGSKA (reference sequence). The CDR3 is 14 amino acids. V dropped 3 bases and J dropped 3; count of bases not matched to a gene: 2. DNA for the CDR3: TGCAGTGCTAGCGCTAGCGGGGACACCGGGGAGCTGTTTTTT. Translation gives CSASASGDTGELFF.

Points on this clone: One end of the junction fails to match germline, which may point to a read error. This chain uses TRBV5-1 with TRBJ1-6, with 7 bases matching TRBD1. Germline CDR1 SGHRS, CDR2 YFSETQ. This CDR3 comprises 14 residues. The CDR3 nucleotides are TGCGCCAGCAGCCCGGACAGGTGGGGTCTTCCCCGCCACTTT. Translation gives CASSPDRWGLPRHF.

V gene TRBV20-1 combines with J gene TRBJ2-2, with D uncertain. V was clipped by 1 base and J by 4 bases, with 10 bases between them. Germline V CDR1 and CDR2: DFQATT, SNEGSKA (reference sequence). This CDR3 contains 14 residues. The CDR3 here is CSARVSKGTGELFF. The CDR3 nucleotides read TGCAGTGCTAGAGTTTCAAAGGGCACCGGGGAGCTGTTTTTT.

V gene TRBV12-3 or TRBV12-4 combines with J gene TRBJ2-7, with 11 nucleotides matching TRBD1. Unmatched junction bases numbered 3, after V lost 5 bases and J lost 3 bases. CDR3 length: 14 amino acids. The CDR3 loop is CASSTGTGGYEQYF. CDR3 nucleotide sequence: TGTGCCAGCAGTACCGGGACAGGGGGCTACGAGCAGTACTTC.

The chain combines TRBV6-1 with TRBJ1-5; D is uncertain. This CDR3 comprises 14 residues. Trimming removed 7 bases at V and 5 bases at J, with 15 bases between. CDR1 is MNHNS and CDR2 is SASEGT in the germline V gene. The DNA of the CDR3 is TGTGCCAGCACCCGTAGGAAAAGACATCAGCCCCAGCATTTT. It codes for CASTRRKRHQPQHF.

This clone was seen many times. The final CDR3 position lacks the conserved phenylalanine or tryptophan, pointing to a likely read error. The DNA is omitted, as the CDR3 cannot be located on it reliably, and the CDR3 follows TCRdb's listing. The J gene is TRBJ1-1, the V gene TRBV10-3; the table's D call, TRBD1, was not checked against the DNA. Germline CDR1 is ENHRY and CDR2 is SYGVKD. Termini included, the CDR3 measures 9 amino acids. CDR3 sequence: CAINLDRGP.

The V call is TRBV12-3 or TRBV12-4, the J call TRBJ2-7; D unclear. This CDR3 contains 13 residues. Trimming took off 5 bases at V and 4 bases at J, with 12 bases between the two ends. The CDR3 nucleotides are TGTGCCAGCAGTCCCCAACTATTTTACGAGCAGTACTTC. Encoded protein: CASSPQLFYEQYF.

Sample share makes this clone medium-sized (0.01 to 0.1%). V usage is TRBV6-1 and J usage is TRBJ1-2, with 7 nucleotides matching TRBD1. In germline, CDR1 is MNHNS, CDR2 SASEGT. With V trimmed by 5 bases and J by 6 bases, 9 bases remained unmatched. The CDR3 spans 14 residues. The CDR3 nucleotides read TGTGCCAGCAGTTTTCGACAGGGCCATCATGGCTACACCTTC. Protein product: CASSFRQGHHGYTF.

This clone was picked up many times. The rearrangement uses TRBV3-1 and TRBJ2-2, with D unresolved. V dropped 1 base and J dropped 5 bases, with 8 bases sitting between them. The CDR3 contains 14 residues. Per germline, CDR1 LGHDT and CDR2 YNNKEL (reference sequence). In DNA form, the CDR3 reads TGTGCCAGCAGCCAAGTTTGGGGAACCGGGGAGCTGTTTTTT. This codes for CASSQVWGTGELFF.

This clone was seen a handful of times. The V call is TRBV6-7, the J call TRBJ2-3, with 13 nucleotides matching TRBD2. TRBV6-7 is reported as an ORF; its role is uncertain. V was pared by 6 bases and J by 2 bases, with 5 bases of the junction left unmatched. The CDR3 is 16 residues long. In DNA, the CDR3 is TGTGCCAGCAGGGGGGGACTAGCGGGGTTCACAGATACGCAGTATTTT. Encoded protein: CASRGGLAGFTDTQYF.

The CDR3 DNA sequence: TGCAGTGGTACGAATAGCAATCAGCCCCAGCATTTT. Translation gives CSGTNSNQPQHF. The chain links TRBV20-1 to TRBJ1-5; D uncertain. Trimming left V 7 bases short and J 0 bases short, with 7 bases between. The CDR3 spans 12 residues. Germline-derived CDR1 and CDR2 are DFQATT and SNEGSKA (reference sequence).

With regard to this clone: At one of its ends the junction is not consistent with the germline gene, which may arise from a read error. This chain connects TRBV7-2 to TRBJ2-7; the match to TRBD2 covers 10 bases. The length of the CDR3 is 15 residues. Per the germline V gene, CDR1 is SGHTA and CDR2 is FQGNSA. The CDR3 sequence: CASTQGLAGAYEQDF. In nucleotides, the CDR3 is TGTGCCAGCACGCAGGGGCTAGCGGGGGCCTACGAGCAGGACTTC.

The chain employs TRBV13 and TRBJ1-2, with D unclear. Germline V CDR1 and CDR2: PRHDT, FYEKMQ (reference sequence). The CDR3 has 14 amino acids. The V end lost 2 bases, the J end lost 0 bases, and 7 bases lay between the germline ends. CDR3: CASSLSRTNYGYTF. CDR3 bases: TGTGCCAGCAGCTTATCCAGGACTAACTATGGCTACACCTTC.

The J gene is TRBJ2-1, the V gene TRBV6-1; TRBD1 might be the D (5 bases). This CDR3 has 15 residues. Between the trimmed V and J ends, which lost 3 bases and 9 bases, there was a span of 18 bases. Germline CDR1 and CDR2: MNHNS and SASEGT. CDR3 nucleotides: TGTGCCAGCAGTGACGCCTTCCTAAGGGGTGCTGAGCAGTTCTTC. Amino acid sequence: CASSDAFLRGAEQFF.

This clone was seen many times. V gene TRBV5-4 combines with J gene TRBJ1-2; 8 bases are shared with TRBD1. Trimming took 0 bases from V and 4 from J; bases not matched to a gene: 2. The germline V gene has CDR1 SGHNT and CDR2 YYREEE (reference sequence). The CDR3 sequence is 14 residues long. CDR3 protein: CASSLATGVYGYTF. The DNA for the CDR3 is TGTGCCAGCAGCTTGGCGACAGGGGTCTATGGCTACACCTTC.

This clone is classed as medium-sized. The chain joins TRBV9 to TRBJ2-6; possibly TRBD2 for D (5 bases). Per the germline V gene, CDR1 is SGDLS and CDR2 is YYNGEE. CDR3 length: 16 amino acids. V was pared by 0 bases and J by 2 bases, with 9 bases between. CDR3 sequence (DNA): TGTGCCAGCAGCGTAGGGAGGTTCCCTGGGGCCAACGTCCTGACTTTC. Translation gives CASSVGRFPGANVLTF.

With respect to this clone: One end of the junction fails to match germline, which may point to a read error. This sequence joins TRBV5-1 and TRBJ2-2; D may be TRBD2 (6 bases). Germline-derived CDR1 and CDR2 are SGHRS and YFSETQ. CDR3 length: 15 residues. The CDR3 DNA follows: TGCGCCAGCAGCTTGGACCTAGCGCACACCTGGGAGCTGCTTTTT. Translation gives CASSLDLAHTWELLF.

By its share, this clone is medium-sized. The chain links TRBV6-1 to TRBJ1-1, with D uncertain. With 4 bases removed from V and 8 bases from J, the gap between germline ends came to 14 bases. Germline lookup yields CDR1 MNHNS and CDR2 SASEGT. This CDR3 has 13 residues. CDR3 nucleotides: TGTGCCAGCAGTGGCGAGTTCCTAACGGAAGCTTTCTTT. This sequence encodes CASSGEFLTEAFF.